These 32 T cell receptor beta chains were all obtained from the same sample, sequenced in a study of cytomegalovirus exposure and HLA in healthy donors. The PCR employed 60 Vbeta primers together with 13 Jbeta primers. TCRdb's table, derived via immunoSEQ multiplex PCR, lists solely in-frame clones and lacks some. This table has approximately 170,000 clones, about 85% appearing once. Sequencing was carried out using PBMCs. Receptor source: a boy younger than 10 in good health and CMV-seronegative.

This chain joins TRBV7-9 and TRBJ2-5; TRBD2 agrees at 7 bases. The CDR3 totals 17 residues. Germline CDR1 reads SEHNR; CDR2 reads FQNEAQ (reference sequence). J was trimmed by 4 bases and V by 1 base; bases with no gene match: 12. The CDR3 protein is CASSLVEGLGKRETQYF. Here the CDR3 DNA reads TGTGCCAGCAGCTTAGTCGAAGGACTAGGGAAGAGAGAGACCCAGTACTTC. The complete variable domain, with remaining parts taken from reference TRBV7-9 and TRBJ2-5, reads DTGVSQNPRHKITKRGQNVTFRCDPISEHNRLYWYRQTLGQGPEFLTYFQNEAQLEKSRLLSDRFSAERPKGSFSTLEIQRTEQGDSAMYLCASSLVEGLGKRETQYFGPGTRLLVL.

V gene TRBV19 combines with J gene TRBJ2-1; 7 bases agree with TRBD2. The V and J ends lost 3 bases and 3 bases, in that order; junction bases with no gene match: 2. The CDR3 loop spans 14 amino acids. Germline CDR1 and CDR2: LNHDA and SQIVND (reference sequence). For the CDR3, the DNA is TGTGCCAGTAGTATTAGCGGGCTCTACAATGAGCAGTTCTTC. Its translation is CASSISGLYNEQFF.

The CDR3 is CASRSSGIIGANVLTF. In DNA form, the CDR3 reads TGTGCCAGTAGGTCTAGCGGGATAATTGGGGCCAACGTCCTGACTTTC. V gene TRBV19 combines with J gene TRBJ2-6; the match to TRBD2 covers 9 bases. CDR3 size: 16 residues. V lost 6 bases to trimming and J lost 3 bases; unmatched junction nucleotides: 6. The germline CDR1 and CDR2 sequences are LNHDA and SQIVND (reference sequence).

As DNA, the CDR3 is TGTGCTAGCCTTCGCTCGGGGAACACTGAAGCTTTCTTT. This translates into CASLRSGNTEAFF. V is TRBV28 and J is TRBJ1-1; D is uncertain. The V gene's germline CDR1 is MDHEN and CDR2 SYDVKM. This CDR3 is built from 13 residues.

This clone has only a few counts. J is TRBJ1-6 and V is TRBV27; 10 nucleotides align to TRBD1. The CDR3 length is 19 residues. Germline V gene sequence: CDR1 MNHEY, CDR2 SMNVEV (reference sequence). V lost 4 bases to trimming and J lost 6 bases; unmatched junction nucleotides: 15. The CDR3 DNA sequence: TGTGCCAGCAGTTCTAGTACCCGGGACAGGGGACTCCGTAATTCACCCCTCCACTTT. Translated, it gives CASSSSTRDRGLRNSPLHF.

As to this clone: Compared with germline, one end of the junction differs, possibly owing to a read error. V gene TRBV11-2 combines with J gene TRBJ2-7; the match to TRBD1 covers 7 bases. CDR3 length: 14 amino acids. CDR1 and CDR2 (germline): SGHAT, FQNNGV. Here the CDR3 reads CASSLDQGVYEQYF. The CDR3 DNA reads TGTGCCAGCAGCCTAGACCAGGGGGTCTACGAGCAGTACTTC.

The CDR3, as DNA: TGTGCCAGCAGTGGGAACCCGACAGGGCTCCGCACAGATACGCAGTATTTT. Translated, it gives CASSGNPTGLRTDTQYF. V usage is TRBV6-1 and J usage is TRBJ2-3, with 7 positions matching TRBD1. This CDR3 has 17 amino acids. The germline V gene has CDR1 MNHNS and CDR2 SASEGT. Trimming took 4 bases from V and 1 from J; bases not matched to a gene: 11.

The chain carries TRBV11-3 and TRBJ1-2; a weak D match, TRBD1 (6 bases). V dropped 0 bases and J dropped 2 bases, with 16 bases sitting between them. Germline CDR1 SGHNT, CDR2 YENEEA. CDR3 length: 17 residues. CDR3 nucleotides: TGTGCCAGCAGCTTAGATCTTCCCCAGGGGCACAACTATGGCTACACCTTC. This gives the protein CASSLDLPQGHNYGYTF.

The chain joins TRBV6-1 to TRBJ1-6; TRBD1 aligns across 10 bases. CDR1 is MNHNS and CDR2 is SASEGT in the germline V gene. This CDR3 comprises 15 residues. Germline trimming cut 4 bases from V and 8 bases from J; bases unmatched to any gene: 5. CDR3 sequence reads: CASSAHGTGDSPLHF. CDR3 in DNA: TGTGCCAGCAGTGCTCATGGGACAGGGGATTCACCCCTCCACTTT.

This clone was found once. The chain is built from TRBV28 and TRBJ1-5, with 9 bases that match TRBD1. There are 15 residues in the CDR3. V was pared by 3 bases and J by 3 bases, with 3 bases of the junction left unmatched. Per germline, CDR1 MDHEN and CDR2 SYDVKM. This CDR3 is CASSLGQGTNQPQHF. CDR3 nucleotides: TGTGCCAGCAGTTTGGGACAGGGAACCAATCAGCCCCAGCATTTT.

The V gene is TRBV6-6, the J gene TRBJ2-7; TRBD1 aligns across 7 bases. The V gene's germline CDR1 is MNHNY and CDR2 SVGAGI (reference sequence). V lost 0 bases to trimming and J lost 3 bases; unmatched junction nucleotides: 5. CDR3 size: 15 residues. The CDR3 coding sequence is TGTGCCAGCAGTTACTCAAGGACAGGAAACTACGAGCAGTACTTC. Translation: CASSYSRTGNYEQYF.

Of note for this clone: Other DNA sequences in the same sample also yield this CDR3. The rearrangement links TRBV11-2 to TRBJ2-7; D remains ambiguous. Germline CDR1 and CDR2: SGHAT and FQNNGV. The CDR3 covers 11 residues. V lost 4 bases and J 4 bases, leaving 5 bases between the germline ends. The DNA of the CDR3 is TGTGCCAGCAGCTCCAGTTACGAGCAGTACTTC. As protein: CASSSSYEQYF.

The chain uses TRBV15 and TRBJ1-1; D perhaps matches TRBD1 (5 bases). CDR3 length: 14 amino acids. Germline-derived CDR1 and CDR2 are LNHNV and YYDKDF (reference sequence). Trimming took 6 bases from V and 1 from J, leaving 12 bases between them. The CDR3 region has the DNA TGTGCCACCAGAACCGGGGGAAGGAACACTGAAGCTTTCTTT. This translates into CATRTGGRNTEAFF.

This clone was found a few times. The V call is TRBV10-1, the J call TRBJ2-1; D not certain. The germline V gene has CDR1 WNHNN and CDR2 SYGVQD (reference sequence). The CDR3 is 13 residues long. The germline V and J ends were trimmed by 3 bases and 8 bases, with 11 bases remaining between them. CDR3 residues: CASSDPGSHEQFF. In DNA form, the CDR3 reads TGCGCCAGCAGTGACCCGGGTAGCCATGAGCAGTTCTTC.

The rearrangement joins TRBV25-1 to TRBJ1-1, with 7 bases lining up with TRBD1. CDR1 is MGHDK, CDR2 SYGVNS, per germline. This CDR3 is 14 amino acids long. The ends lost 4 bases at V and 2 bases at J; junction bases unmatched: 4. The CDR3 is CASSVRDSNTEAFF. In DNA form, the CDR3 reads TGTGCCAGCAGTGTCCGGGACAGTAACACTGAAGCTTTCTTT.

This rearrangement joins TRBV2 to TRBJ1-1; no firm D call. V was trimmed by 6 bases and J by 0 bases, leaving 8 bases between them. CDR1 SNHLY and CDR2 FYNNEI come from the germline V gene. The CDR3 length is 13 residues. The CDR3 DNA reads as TGTGCCAGCAGCGGCGGATTGAACACTGAAGCTTTCTTT. It yields the protein CASSGGLNTEAFF.

This clone has just one count. The chain carries TRBV2 and TRBJ2-3; 7 nucleotides match TRBD1. V lost 4 bases, J lost 5 bases, and 3 bases stayed unmatched. There are 13 residues in the CDR3. CDR1 is SNHLY, CDR2 FYNNEI, per germline. In DNA, the CDR3 is TGTGCCAGCAGTGGCAGGGACAGAGATACGCAGTATTTT. This codes for CASSGRDRDTQYF.

The V gene is TRBV6-1, the J gene TRBJ1-4, with 7 bases identical to TRBD1. The CDR3 covers 14 residues. V lost 3 bases, J lost 3 bases, and 1 base stayed unmatched. The germline V gene encodes CDR1 MNHNS and CDR2 SASEGT. CDR3 in amino acids: CASSDGTANEKLFF. CDR3 bases: TGTGCCAGCAGTGACGGGACAGCTAATGAAAAACTGTTTTTT.

CDR3 nucleotides: TGCAGCGTGGAGATGGGACAGGGTGAGGAGGGCTACACCTTC. Translating it yields CSVEMGQGEEGYTF. The genes are TRBV29-1 and TRBJ1-2; TRBD1 agrees at 9 bases. The CDR3 runs 14 residues. J gave up 8 bases and V 6 bases, and 13 bases lay outside the gene matches. Germline loops: CDR1 SQVTM, CDR2 ANQGSEA.

The chain recombines TRBV28 with TRBJ1-1; no firm D call. CDR1 is MDHEN, CDR2 SYDVKM, per germline. The CDR3 contains 13 residues. The V end lost 4 bases, the J end lost 5 bases, and 11 bases lay between the germline ends. CDR3: CASSSDLDTEAFF. The CDR3 nucleotides are TGTGCCAGCAGTTCCGATTTAGATACTGAAGCTTTCTTT.

The CDR3: CASSWLTSGGARDTQYF. CDR3 nucleotides: TGCGCCAGCAGCTGGCTGACTAGCGGGGGGGCCCGGGATACGCAGTATTTT. The V call is TRBV5-1, the J call TRBJ2-3; 14 bases agree with TRBD2. V was pared by 3 bases and J by 6 bases, with 9 bases of the junction left unmatched. The CDR3 sequence is 17 residues long. The germline V gene encodes CDR1 SGHRS and CDR2 YFSETQ.

This chain uses TRBV2 with TRBJ2-7; D call uncertain. The CDR3 runs 11 residues. Trimming stripped 1 base from V and 6 bases from J, with 4 bases between. Looked up from germline, CDR1 is SNHLY and CDR2 is FYNNEI. As DNA, the CDR3 is TGTGCCAGCAGTGAAGAACTCGAGCAGTACTTC. Translated: CASSEELEQYF.

The chain joins TRBV29-1 to TRBJ1-1, with 8 bases identical to TRBD1. The CDR3 is 15 amino acids. Unmatched junction bases numbered 10, after V lost 3 bases and J lost 4 bases. Germline assignment: CDR1 SQVTM and CDR2 ANQGSEA. CDR3 sequence: CSVDGQGAHGTEAFF. The CDR3, as DNA: TGCAGCGTTGACGGTCAGGGGGCGCACGGCACTGAAGCTTTCTTT.

The CDR3 reads CASSLGDTEAFF. The CDR3 nucleotides read TGTGCCAGCAGTCTCGGGGACACTGAAGCTTTCTTT. The chain carries TRBV25-1 and TRBJ1-1, with D unresolved. V lost 5 bases, J lost 3 bases, and 7 bases lay in between. The CDR3 has 12 residues. Per the germline V gene, CDR1 is MGHDK and CDR2 is SYGVNS. The variable domain in full, with the rest retrieved from reference TRBV25-1 and TRBJ1-1, is EADIYQTPRYLVIGTGKKITLECSQTMGHDKMYWYQQDPGMELHLIHYSYGVNSTEKGDLSSESTVSRIRTEHFPLTLESARPSHTSQYLCASSLGDTEAFFGQGTRLTVV.

Concerning this clone: Compared with germline, one end of the junction differs, possibly owing to a read error. The genes are TRBV7-9 and TRBJ1-1; D remains ambiguous. Germline V gene data show CDR1 as SEHNR and CDR2 as FQNEAQ (reference sequence). There are 16 residues in the CDR3. The CDR3 loop reads CSSSLGRVIWNTEAFF. The CDR3 nucleotides are TGTTCCAGCAGCTTAGGTCGGGTTATTTGGAACACTGAAGCTTTCTTT.

The V and J genes are TRBV4-1 and TRBJ2-7; unclear D gene. The CDR3 has 15 residues. From germline, CDR1 is MGHRA and CDR2 YSYEKL. The V and J ends lost 1 base and 3 bases respectively, with 13 bases between them. Written as DNA, the CDR3 is TGCGCCAGCAGCCAAGTCCCAGGCCAGATCTACGAGCAGTACTTC. This sequence encodes CASSQVPGQIYEQYF.

The chain is built from TRBV5-4 and TRBJ1-1, with TRBD1 identical over 8 bases. The CDR3 sequence is 16 residues long. Germline V CDR1 and CDR2: SGHNT, YYREEE (reference sequence). The V gene end was trimmed by 4 bases and the J gene end by 1 base; junction bases not matched to a gene: 9. CDR3 coding DNA: TGTGCCAGCAGCCGGGACAGGCAAACTCCGAACACTGAAGCTTTCTTT. This encodes CASSRDRQTPNTEAFF.

This rearrangement joins TRBV5-1 to TRBJ2-2; D ambiguous. CDR1 is SGHRS, CDR2 YFSETQ, per germline. The V end lost 0 bases, the J end lost 6 bases, and 18 bases lay between the germline ends. There are 17 residues in the CDR3. DNA of the CDR3: TGCGCCAGCAGCTTGGTAACACCACGTTATTTTGCCGGGGAGCTGTTTTTT. This codes for CASSLVTPRYFAGELFF.

The chain links TRBV10-2 to TRBJ2-7; TRBD2 is a possible D gene (6 bases). CDR1 is WSHSY and CDR2 is SAAADI in the germline V gene. V was cut by 6 bases and J by 4 bases, with 16 bases left in between. This CDR3 is 14 amino acids long. The CDR3 region has the DNA TGCGCCAGCAGGCAGCTGGGGGGTGGGTACGAGCAGTACTTC. It is translated as CASRQLGGGYEQYF.

This chain uses TRBV6-1 with TRBJ1-1, with D possibly being TRBD1 (6 bases). Trimming removed 6 bases from V and 7 bases from J, with 18 bases in between. The CDR3 covers 14 residues. Germline CDR1 and CDR2: MNHNS and SASEGT. The CDR3 loop reads CASRTTGNTGEAFF. DNA of the CDR3: TGTGCCAGCAGGACGACAGGCAACACGGGTGAAGCTTTCTTT.

V gene TRBV11-2 combines with J gene TRBJ2-1, with 8 bases identical to TRBD2. Per germline, CDR1 SGHAT and CDR2 FQNNGV. Unmatched junction bases numbered 6, after V lost 5 bases and J lost 6 bases. CDR3 size: 14 residues. CDR3 bases: TGTGCCAGCAGCCGGGGACTAGTGTTCAATGAGCAGTTCTTC. Encoded protein: CASSRGLVFNEQFF. Supplemented by reference TRBV11-2 and TRBJ2-1, the full variable domain reads EAGVAQSPRYKIIEKRQSVAFWCNPISGHATLYWYQQILGQGPKLLIQFQNNGVVDDSQLPKDRFSAERLKGVDSTLKIQPAKLEDSAVYLCASSRGLVFNEQFFGPGTRLTVL.

The genes are TRBV27 and TRBJ2-1, with D maybe TRBD1 (6 bases). From germline, CDR1 is MNHEY and CDR2 SMNVEV (reference sequence). The germline V and J ends were trimmed by 5 bases and 8 bases, with 22 bases remaining between them. The CDR3 runs to 16 residues. CDR3 region: CASSMPGARVVDEQFF. DNA of the CDR3: TGTGCCAGCAGTATGCCAGGGGCTAGGGTCGTCGATGAGCAGTTCTTC.